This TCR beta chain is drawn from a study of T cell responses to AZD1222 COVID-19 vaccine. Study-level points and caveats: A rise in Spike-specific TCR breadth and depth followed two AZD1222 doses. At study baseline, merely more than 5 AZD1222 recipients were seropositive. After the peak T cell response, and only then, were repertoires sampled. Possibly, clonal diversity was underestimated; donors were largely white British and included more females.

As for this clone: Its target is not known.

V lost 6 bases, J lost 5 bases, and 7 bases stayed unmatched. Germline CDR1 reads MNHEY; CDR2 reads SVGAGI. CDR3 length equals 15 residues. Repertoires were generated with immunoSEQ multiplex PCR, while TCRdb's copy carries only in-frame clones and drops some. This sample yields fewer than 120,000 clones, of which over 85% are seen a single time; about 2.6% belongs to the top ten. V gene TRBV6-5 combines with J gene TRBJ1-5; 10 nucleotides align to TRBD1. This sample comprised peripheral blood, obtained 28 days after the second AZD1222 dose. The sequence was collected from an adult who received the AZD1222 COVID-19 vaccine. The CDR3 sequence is CASRRDRGGDQPQHF. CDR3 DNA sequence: TGTGCCAGCAGGCGGGACAGGGGAGGTGATCAGCCCCAGCATTTT.